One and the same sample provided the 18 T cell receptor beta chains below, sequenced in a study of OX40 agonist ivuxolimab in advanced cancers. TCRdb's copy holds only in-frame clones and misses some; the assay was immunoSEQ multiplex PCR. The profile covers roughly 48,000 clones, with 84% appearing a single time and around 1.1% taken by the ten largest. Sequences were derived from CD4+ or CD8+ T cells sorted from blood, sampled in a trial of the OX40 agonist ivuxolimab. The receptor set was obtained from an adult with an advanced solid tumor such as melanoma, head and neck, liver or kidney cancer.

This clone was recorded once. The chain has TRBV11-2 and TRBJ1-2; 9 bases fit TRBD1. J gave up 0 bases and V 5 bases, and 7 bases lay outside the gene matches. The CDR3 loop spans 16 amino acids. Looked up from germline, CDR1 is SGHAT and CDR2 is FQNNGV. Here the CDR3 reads CASSIQTGGANYGYTF. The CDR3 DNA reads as TGTGCCAGCAGCATCCAAACAGGGGGCGCTAACTATGGCTACACCTTC.

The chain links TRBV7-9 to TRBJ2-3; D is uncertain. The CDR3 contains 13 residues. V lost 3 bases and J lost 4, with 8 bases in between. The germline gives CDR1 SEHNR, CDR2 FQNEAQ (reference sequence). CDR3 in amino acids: CASSFPEADTQYF. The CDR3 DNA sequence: TGTGCCAGCAGCTTCCCCGAGGCAGATACGCAGTATTTT.

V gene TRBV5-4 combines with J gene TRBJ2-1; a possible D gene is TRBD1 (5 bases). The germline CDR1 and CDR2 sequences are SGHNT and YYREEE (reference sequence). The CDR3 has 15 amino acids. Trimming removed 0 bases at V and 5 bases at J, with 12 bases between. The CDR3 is CASSLDPGKDNEQFF. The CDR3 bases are TGTGCCAGCAGCTTGGACCCAGGGAAGGACAATGAGCAGTTCTTC.

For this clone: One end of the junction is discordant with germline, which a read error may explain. CDR3: CASSLAGEAQETQYF. The DNA of the CDR3 is TGTGCTAGCAGCTTAGCGGGGGAGGCACAAGAGACCCAGTACTTC. J is TRBJ2-5 and V is TRBV7-7; 9 nucleotides line up with TRBD2. The CDR3 length is 15 residues. In germline, CDR1 is SSHAT, CDR2 FNYEAQ (reference sequence).

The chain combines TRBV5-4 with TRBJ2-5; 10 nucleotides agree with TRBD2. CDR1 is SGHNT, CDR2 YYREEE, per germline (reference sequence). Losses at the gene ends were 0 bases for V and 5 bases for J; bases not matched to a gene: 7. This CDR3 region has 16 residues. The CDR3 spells CASSLGGAGGRETQYF. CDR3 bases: TGTGCCAGCAGCTTGGGCGGAGCGGGGGGGCGGGAGACCCAGTACTTC.

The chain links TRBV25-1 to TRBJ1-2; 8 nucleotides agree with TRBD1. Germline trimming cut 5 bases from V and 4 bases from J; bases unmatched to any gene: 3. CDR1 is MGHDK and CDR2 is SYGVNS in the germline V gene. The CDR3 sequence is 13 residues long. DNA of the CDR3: TGTGCCAGCAGTACTCAGGGGGCCTATGGCTACACCTTC. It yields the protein CASSTQGAYGYTF.

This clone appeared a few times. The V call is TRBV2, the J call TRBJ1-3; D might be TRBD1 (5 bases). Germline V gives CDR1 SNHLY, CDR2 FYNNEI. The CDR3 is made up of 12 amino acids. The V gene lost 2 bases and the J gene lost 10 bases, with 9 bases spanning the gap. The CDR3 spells CASSEMGLTIYF. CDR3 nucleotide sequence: TGTGCCAGCAGTGAAATGGGGCTTACCATATATTTT.

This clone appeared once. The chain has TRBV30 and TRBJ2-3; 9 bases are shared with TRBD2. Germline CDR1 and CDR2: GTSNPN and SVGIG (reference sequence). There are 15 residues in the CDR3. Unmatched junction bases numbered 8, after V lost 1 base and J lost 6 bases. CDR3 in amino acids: CAWSAPRRGGDTQYF. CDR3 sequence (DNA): TGTGCCTGGAGTGCCCCTCGGCGGGGGGGGGATACGCAGTATTTT.

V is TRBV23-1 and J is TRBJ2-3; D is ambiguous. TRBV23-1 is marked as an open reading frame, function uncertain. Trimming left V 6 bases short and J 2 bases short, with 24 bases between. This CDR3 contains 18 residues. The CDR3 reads CASSPTPGDWQTTDTQYF. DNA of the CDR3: TGCGCCAGCAGCCCCACTCCCGGTGATTGGCAGACCACAGATACGCAGTATTTT.

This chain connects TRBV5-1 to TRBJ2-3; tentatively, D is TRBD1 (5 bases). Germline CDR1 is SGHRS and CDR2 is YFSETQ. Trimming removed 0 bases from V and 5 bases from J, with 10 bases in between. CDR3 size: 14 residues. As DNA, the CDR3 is TGCGCCAGCAGCTTGGAAGGGGCTGGAGATACGCAGTATTTT. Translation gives CASSLEGAGDTQYF.

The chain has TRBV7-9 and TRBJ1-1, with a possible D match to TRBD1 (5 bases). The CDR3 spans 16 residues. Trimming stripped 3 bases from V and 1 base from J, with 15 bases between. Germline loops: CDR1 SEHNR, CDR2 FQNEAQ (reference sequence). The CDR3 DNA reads TGTGCCAGCAGCTTTTGGGGTATGGGGGGGAACACTGAAGCTTTCTTT. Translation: CASSFWGMGGNTEAFF.

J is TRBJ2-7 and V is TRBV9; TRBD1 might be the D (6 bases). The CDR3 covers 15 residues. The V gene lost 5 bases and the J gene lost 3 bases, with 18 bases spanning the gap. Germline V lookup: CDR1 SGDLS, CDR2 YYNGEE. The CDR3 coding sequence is TGTGCCAGCAGTGCGGAGGTCCAGGGGAGCTACGAGCAGTACTTC. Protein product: CASSAEVQGSYEQYF.

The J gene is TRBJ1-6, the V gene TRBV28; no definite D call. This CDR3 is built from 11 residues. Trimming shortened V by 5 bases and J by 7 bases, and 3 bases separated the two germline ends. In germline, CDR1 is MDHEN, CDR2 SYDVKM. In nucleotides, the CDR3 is TGTGCCAGCAGTAGGAATTCACCCCTCCACTTT. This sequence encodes CASSRNSPLHF.

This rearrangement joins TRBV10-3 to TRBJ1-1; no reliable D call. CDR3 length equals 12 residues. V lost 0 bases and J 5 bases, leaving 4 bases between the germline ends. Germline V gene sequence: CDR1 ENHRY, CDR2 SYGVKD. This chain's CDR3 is CAISESKTEAFF. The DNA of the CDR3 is TGTGCCATCAGTGAGTCCAAGACTGAAGCTTTCTTT.

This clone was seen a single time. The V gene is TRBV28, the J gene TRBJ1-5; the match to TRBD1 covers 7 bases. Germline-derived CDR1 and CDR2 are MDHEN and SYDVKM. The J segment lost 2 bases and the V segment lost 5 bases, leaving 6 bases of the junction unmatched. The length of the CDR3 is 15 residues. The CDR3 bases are TGTGCCAGCAGTCCAGACAGGGTCGGCAATCAGCCCCAGCATTTT. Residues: CASSPDRVGNQPQHF.

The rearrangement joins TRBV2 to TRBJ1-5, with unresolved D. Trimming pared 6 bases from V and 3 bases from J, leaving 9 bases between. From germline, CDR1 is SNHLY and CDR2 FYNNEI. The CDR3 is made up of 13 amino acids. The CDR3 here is CASRADYNQPQHF. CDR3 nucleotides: TGTGCCAGCAGGGCAGACTACAATCAGCCCCAGCATTTT. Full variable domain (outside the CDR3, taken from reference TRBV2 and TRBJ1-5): EPEVTQTPSHQVTQMGQEVILRCVPISNHLYFYWYRQILGQKVEFLVSFYNNEISEKSEIFDDQFSVERPDGSNFTLKIRSTKLEDSAMYFCASRADYNQPQHFGDGTRLSIL.

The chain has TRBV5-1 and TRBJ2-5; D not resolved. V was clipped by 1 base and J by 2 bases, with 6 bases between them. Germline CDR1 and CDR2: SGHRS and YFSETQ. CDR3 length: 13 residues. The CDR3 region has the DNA TGCGCCAGCAGCTTGAGGTATCAAGAGACCCAGTACTTC. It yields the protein CASSLRYQETQYF. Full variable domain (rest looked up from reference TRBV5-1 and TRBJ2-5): KAGVTQTPRYLIKTRGQQVTLSCSPISGHRSVSWYQQTPGQGLQFLFEYFSETQRNKGNFPGRFSGRQFSNSRSEMNVSTLELGDSALYLCASSLRYQETQYFGPGTRLLVL.

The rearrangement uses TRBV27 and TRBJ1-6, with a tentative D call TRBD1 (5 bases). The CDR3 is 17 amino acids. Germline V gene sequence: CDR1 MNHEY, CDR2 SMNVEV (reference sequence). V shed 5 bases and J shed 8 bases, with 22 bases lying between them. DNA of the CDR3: TGTGCCAGCAGTCCTCGTTTTGCCGGGGCAAGTTATTCACCCCTCCACTTT. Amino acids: CASSPRFAGASYSPLHF.